This TCR beta chain was observed in a study of blood T cell repertoires in COVID-19. As for the study in general: From T cells, B-cell-depleted T cells, or PBMCs came the material, which was cDNA or gDNA.

Residents of 20 to 25 US areas, aged roughly 18 to 89 years, made up the participants. Participants had their cohort set by participant-reported clinical history. This clone was counted once. V was trimmed by 5 bases and J by 10 bases, leaving 15 bases between them. The CDR3 covers 13 residues. Authors' analysis steps: Cell counts per sample came from amplifying reference gene primers. This table comes from immunoSEQ multiplex PCR, and its TCRdb copy is limited to in-frame clones, with some not included. V and J calls and clone size are as listed in that table; D and trimming were resolved from the DNA. There are some 210,000 clones in the sample; around 82% occur only once, and under 4.5% lies in the top ten.

The material sequenced was PBMCs or T cells enriched from blood (not recorded which). This chain joins TRBV12-3 or TRBV12-4 and TRBJ2-1; TRBD2 might be the D (5 bases). The receptor was isolated from a man aged 30 to 45 with acute COVID-19. The CDR3 protein is CASSLISGVEQFF. CDR3 nucleotides: TGTGCCAGCAGTCTTATTTCCGGGGTAGAGCAGTTCTTC.